This T cell receptor (beta chain) was sequenced for a study of CD8+ T cells in alopecia areata. Described treatment: oral pan-JAK inhibitor, 5-10 mg twice daily. RNA was isolated and reverse transcribed to cDNA, the sequencing template. The protocol was immunoSEQ multiplex PCR, while the TCRdb copy is restricted to in-frame clones and leaves out a portion. The data contain about 120,000 clones, roughly 56% of them singletons. Trimming stripped 10 bases from V and 2 bases from J, with 11 bases between. The CDR3 runs to 12 residues. The germline V gene encodes CDR1 ENHRY and CDR2 SYGVKD. This sequence was found in a human donor with alopecia areata. The starting material was CD4+ T cells sorted from blood, obtained at week 24, from a patient treated with tofacitinib. V usage is TRBV10-3 and J usage is TRBJ1-2; D perhaps matches TRBD1 (6 bases). CDR3 residues: CATDQGNYGYTF. CDR3 nucleotide sequence: TGTGCCACCGACCAGGGGAACTATGGCTACACCTTC.